Below, 10 T cell receptor beta chains from the same sample are listed, as sequenced in a study of identical twins. TCRdb redid the calling of the 5' RACE reads with MiXCR, one entry per CDR3 protein. The sample consists of approximately 1.8 million distinct CDR3 sequences, under 35% of them appearing once. The sequencing input was cord blood. The receptors were sampled from a newborn girl in good health.

This clonotype was seen a handful of times. The rearrangement joins TRBV6-1 to TRBJ1-2, with TRBD1 as a possible D gene (6 bases). Per the germline V gene, CDR1 is MNHNS and CDR2 is SASEGT. The CDR3 contains 12 residues. V lost 10 bases and J lost 3, with 12 bases in between. CDR3 nucleotide sequence: TGTGCCAACTCTCAGGGGTACTATGGCTACACCTTC. Encoded protein: CANSQGYYGYTF.

This chain joins TRBV12-5 and TRBJ2-1, with D unresolved. The J call may be faulty, since TRBJ2-7 better matches the DNA end. Germline CDR1 is LGHNT and CDR2 is FRNRAP. The CDR3 totals 15 residues. The CDR3 is CASGLDWSSYNEQYF. The CDR3 DNA sequence: TGTGCTAGTGGTTTGGATTGGAGCTCCTACAATGAGCAGTACTTC.

This clonotype was observed a few times. The V and J genes are TRBV7-9 and TRBJ1-2, with D perhaps TRBD1 (6 bases). The V end lost 4 bases, the J end lost 2 bases, and 17 bases lay between the germline ends. Germline CDR1 reads SEHNR; CDR2 reads FQNEAQ (reference sequence). There are 16 residues in the CDR3. CDR3 DNA sequence: TGTGCCAGCAGCTCACCTAACAGGGTGAACAACTATGGCTACACCTTC. Translation: CASSSPNRVNNYGYTF.

This clonotype was seen ten or more times. The J gene is TRBJ2-1, the V gene TRBV9; perhaps D is TRBD1 or TRBD2 (5 bases each). This CDR3 is built from 13 residues. The V and J ends lost 1 base and 5 bases respectively, with 7 bases between them. Germline V gene data show CDR1 as SGDLS and CDR2 as YYNGEE. DNA for the CDR3: TGTGCCAGCAGCGTACAGGGAGACAATGAGCAGTTCTTC. The encoded protein is CASSVQGDNEQFF.

The chain carries TRBV3-1 and TRBJ2-1; TRBD2 matches at 7 bases. CDR1 and CDR2 (germline): LGHDT, YNNKEL (reference sequence). This CDR3 region has 16 residues. After removal of 5 bases from V and 0 bases from J, the junction contained 7 bases not matched to a gene. The CDR3 protein is CASSEKRGSSYNEQFF. Written as DNA, the CDR3 is TGTGCCAGCAGCGAAAAGCGGGGCAGCTCCTACAATGAGCAGTTCTTC.

This clonotype was counted a few times. V usage is TRBV29-1 and J usage is TRBJ1-2; the D is unclear. Germline V gives CDR1 SQVTM, CDR2 ANQGSEA. Trimming left V 3 bases short and J 4 bases short, with 12 bases between. This CDR3 has 13 residues. CDR3 in amino acids: CSVDRISTYGYTF. CDR3 in DNA: TGCAGCGTTGATCGGATTTCAACCTATGGCTACACCTTC.

V is TRBV3-1 and J is TRBJ2-2; D not resolved. V gave up 1 base and J gave up 2 bases, with 23 bases separating them. Germline V lookup: CDR1 LGHDT, CDR2 YNNKEL (reference sequence). This CDR3 is 20 amino acids long. DNA of the CDR3: TGTGCCAGCAGCCAAGGTTCGGAACTCCCGCCCTTTTTTAACACCGGGGAGCTGTTTTTT. As protein: CASSQGSELPPFFNTGELFF.

V and J are TRBV7-9 and TRBJ1-2, with 7 bases that match TRBD1. Germline CDR1 and CDR2: SEHNR and FQNEAQ (reference sequence). The CDR3 is 12 residues long. V was clipped by 7 bases and J by 4 bases; unmatched bases: 3. In nucleotides, the CDR3 is TGTGCCAGCAAACAGGGGTCCTATGGCTACACCTTC. Encoded protein: CASKQGSYGYTF.

The CDR3 reads CASSLMDNEQFF. CDR3 coding DNA: TGCGCCAGCAGCTTGATGGACAATGAGCAGTTCTTC. The rearrangement uses TRBV5-1 and TRBJ2-1, with D unclear. Deletions cut 1 base from V and 5 bases from J, with 4 bases between. Germline V lookup: CDR1 SGHRS, CDR2 YFSETQ. The CDR3 extends over 12 amino acids.

The CDR3 reads CASSSSGLAGIYNEQFF. The CDR3 nucleotides read TGTGCCAGCAGTTCTTCCGGACTAGCGGGCATATACAATGAGCAGTTCTTC. J is TRBJ2-1 and V is TRBV27; 11 bases match TRBD2. The V and J ends lost 4 bases and 4 bases, in that order; junction bases with no gene match: 9. CDR3 size: 17 residues. Looked up from germline, CDR1 is MNHEY and CDR2 is SMNVEV (reference sequence).